This T cell receptor (beta chain) is from a study of CD8+CD57+ T cells in acquired aplastic anemia. The overall study: CD4+ and CD8+ cells, once sorted, gave DNA averaging 3.2 ug.

Investigators profiled TCR beta VDJ and CDR3 from genomic DNA template. TCRdb re-analysed the reads in MiXCR, keeping a single row per CDR3 protein. In the table there are 200,000 to 250,000 distinct CDR3 sequences, about half of which are singletons. Broader study findings: In common between the patients and the controls were nearly 30 CD8+ CDR3 sequences.

Germline trimming cut 5 bases from V and 4 bases from J; bases unmatched to any gene: 6. This CDR3 contains 16 residues. CDR1 SGHNT and CDR2 YENEEA come from the germline V gene. Sequencing was done on patients that had shown CD8+CD57+ cell expansion by flow cytometry. None of the patients had been given any therapy when their blood was sampled. This clonotype has a count of ten or more. Its antigen is still unknown. The rearrangement links TRBV11-3 to TRBJ2-2; 11 bases agree with TRBD1. Material for sequencing was sorted CD4+, CD8+, or CD8+CD57+ T cells (not recorded which) from PBMCs. The sequence came from a human donor with aplastic anemia. The CDR3 coding sequence is TGTGCCAGCAGCCCTGGACAGGGGGCGTTCACCGGGGAGCTGTTTTTT. It is translated as CASSPGQGAFTGELFF.